One sample yielded the 4 T cell receptor beta chains listed below, sequenced in a study of PD-L1 blockade in urothelial cancer. TCRdb's copy holds only in-frame clones and misses some; the assay was immunoSEQ multiplex PCR. The sample consists of 80,000 to 95,000 clones, less than 85% of them appearing once. Time point noted: peripheral blood 6 weeks after treatment start. Specimen: PBMCs, collected around atezolizumab (anti-PD-L1) treatment. Receptors were obtained from a man in his 70s with urothelial cancer.

The V and J genes are TRBV30 and TRBJ2-7, with 8 bases aligning to TRBD1. V shed 1 base, J shed 2 bases, and the junction held 7 bases outside the gene matches. This CDR3 comprises 15 residues. The germline V gene encodes CDR1 GTSNPN and CDR2 SVGIG (reference sequence). CDR3 residues: CAWSDRGSVPYEQYF. The CDR3 DNA sequence: TGTGCCTGGAGTGACAGGGGGAGCGTGCCCTACGAGCAGTACTTC.

The gene calls are TRBV6-1 and TRBJ2-2; 7 bases fit TRBD1. This CDR3 region has 13 residues. In germline, CDR1 is MNHNS, CDR2 SASEGT. V shed 6 bases, J shed 6 bases, and the junction held 4 bases outside the gene matches. As DNA, the CDR3 is TGTGCCAGCAGAAACAGGGGTCCCGGGGAGCTGTTTTTT. Its translation: CASRNRGPGELFF.

This clone was seen a few times. The rearrangement links TRBV6-6 to TRBJ2-2; possible D gene TRBD2, 6 bases. Looked up from germline, CDR1 is MNHNY and CDR2 is SVGAGI (reference sequence). The CDR3 has 15 amino acids. The V end was cut by 6 bases, the J end by 6 bases, with 17 bases between. The CDR3 protein is CASSLDQRVAGELFF. The CDR3 DNA sequence: TGTGCCAGCAGCCTCGACCAGCGGGTTGCCGGGGAGCTGTTTTTT.

The chain couples TRBV19 to TRBJ2-7; maybe TRBD1 (6 bases). CDR1 and CDR2 (germline): LNHDA, SQIVND (reference sequence). V gave up 4 bases and J gave up 2 bases, with 12 bases separating them. This CDR3 is 14 amino acids long. CDR3 sequence (DNA): TGTGCCAGTAGTAAAACAGGGACCCCCTACGAGCAGTACTTC. Translation gives CASSKTGTPYEQYF.